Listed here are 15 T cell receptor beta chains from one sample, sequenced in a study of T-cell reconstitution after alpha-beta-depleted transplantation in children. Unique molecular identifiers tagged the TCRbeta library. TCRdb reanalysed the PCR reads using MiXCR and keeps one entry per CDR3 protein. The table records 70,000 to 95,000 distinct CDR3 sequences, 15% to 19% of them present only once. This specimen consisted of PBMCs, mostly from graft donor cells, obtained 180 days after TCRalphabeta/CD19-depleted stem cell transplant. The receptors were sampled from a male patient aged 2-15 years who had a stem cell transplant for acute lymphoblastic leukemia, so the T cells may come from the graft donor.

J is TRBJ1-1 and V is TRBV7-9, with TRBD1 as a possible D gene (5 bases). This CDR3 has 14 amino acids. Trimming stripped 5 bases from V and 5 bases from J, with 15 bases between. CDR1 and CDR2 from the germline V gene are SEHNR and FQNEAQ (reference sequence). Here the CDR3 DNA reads TGTGCCAGCAGCCCAATACTGGGGGGAACTGAAGCTTTCTTT. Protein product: CASSPILGGTEAFF.

As DNA, the CDR3 is TGTGCCAGCCCGAAATTGGACAGGGTAAATGAGCAGTTCTTC. Its protein is CASPKLDRVNEQFF. The genes are TRBV2 and TRBJ2-1, with 8 bases lining up with TRBD1. V was pared by 8 bases and J by 7 bases, with 10 bases of the junction left unmatched. CDR3 length equals 14 residues. Germline V CDR1 and CDR2: SNHLY, FYNNEI.

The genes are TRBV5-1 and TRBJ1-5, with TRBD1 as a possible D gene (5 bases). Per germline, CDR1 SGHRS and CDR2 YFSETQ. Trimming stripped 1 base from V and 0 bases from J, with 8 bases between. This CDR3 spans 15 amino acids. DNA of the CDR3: TGCGCCAGCAGCTTGTCAGGGAGTAGCAATCAGCCCCAGCATTTT. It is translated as CASSLSGSSNQPQHF.

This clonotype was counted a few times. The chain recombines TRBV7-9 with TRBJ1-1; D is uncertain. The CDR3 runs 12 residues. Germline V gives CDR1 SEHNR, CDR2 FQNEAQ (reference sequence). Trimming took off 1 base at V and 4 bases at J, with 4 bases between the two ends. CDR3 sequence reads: CASSLEPTEAFF. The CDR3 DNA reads TGTGCCAGCAGCTTAGAGCCCACTGAAGCTTTCTTT.

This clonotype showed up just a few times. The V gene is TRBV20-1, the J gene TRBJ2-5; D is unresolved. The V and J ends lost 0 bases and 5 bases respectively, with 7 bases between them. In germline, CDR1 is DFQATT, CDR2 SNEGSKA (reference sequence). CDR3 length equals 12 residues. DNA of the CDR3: TGCAGTGCTAGAGATCATGCGGAGACCCAGTACTTC. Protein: CSARDHAETQYF.

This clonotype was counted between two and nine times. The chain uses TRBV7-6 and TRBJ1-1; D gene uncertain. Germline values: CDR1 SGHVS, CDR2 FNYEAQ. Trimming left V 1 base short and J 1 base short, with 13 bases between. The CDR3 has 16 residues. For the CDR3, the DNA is TGTGCCAGCAGCTTAGTATCCCTGAGGCCGAACACTGAAGCTTTCTTT. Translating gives CASSLVSLRPNTEAFF. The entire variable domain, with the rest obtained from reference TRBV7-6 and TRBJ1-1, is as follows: GAGVSQSPRYKVTKRGQDVALRCDPISGHVSLYWYRQALGQGPEFLTYFNYEAQQDKSGLPNDRFSAERPEGSISTLTIQRTEQRDSAMYRCASSLVSLRPNTEAFFGQGTRLTVV.

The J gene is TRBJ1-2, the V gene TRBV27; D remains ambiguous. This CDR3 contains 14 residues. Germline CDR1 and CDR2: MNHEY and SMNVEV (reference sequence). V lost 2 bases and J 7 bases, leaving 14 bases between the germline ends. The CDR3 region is CASSLASRVGGYTF. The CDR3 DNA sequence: TGTGCCAGCAGTTTAGCCTCACGGGTCGGTGGCTACACCTTC.

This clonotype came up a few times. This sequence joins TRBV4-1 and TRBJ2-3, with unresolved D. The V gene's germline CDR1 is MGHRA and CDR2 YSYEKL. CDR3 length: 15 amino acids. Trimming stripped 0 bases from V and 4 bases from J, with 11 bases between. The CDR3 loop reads CASSQDSLPADTQYF. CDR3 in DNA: TGCGCCAGCAGCCAAGATAGTCTACCCGCAGATACGCAGTATTTT.

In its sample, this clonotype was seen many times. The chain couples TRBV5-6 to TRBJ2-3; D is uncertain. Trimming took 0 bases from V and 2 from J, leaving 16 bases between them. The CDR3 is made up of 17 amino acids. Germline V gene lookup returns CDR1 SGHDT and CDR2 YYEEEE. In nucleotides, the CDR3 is TGTGCCAGCAGCTTGGATTATCACGCCTCGTTCACAGATACGCAGTATTTT. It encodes CASSLDYHASFTDTQYF.

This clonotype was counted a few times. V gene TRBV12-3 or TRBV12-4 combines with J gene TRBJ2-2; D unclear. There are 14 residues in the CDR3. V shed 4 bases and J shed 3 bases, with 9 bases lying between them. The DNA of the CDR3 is TGTGCCAGCAGTTCTCTTTGGGACACCGGGGAGCTGTTTTTT. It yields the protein CASSSLWDTGELFF.

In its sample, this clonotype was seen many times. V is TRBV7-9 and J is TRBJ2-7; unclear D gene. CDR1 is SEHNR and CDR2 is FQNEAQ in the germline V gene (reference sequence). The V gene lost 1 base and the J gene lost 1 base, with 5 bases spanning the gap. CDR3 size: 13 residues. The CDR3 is CASSLGRSYEQYF. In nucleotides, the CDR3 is TGTGCCAGCAGCTTAGGCAGGTCCTACGAGCAGTACTTC.

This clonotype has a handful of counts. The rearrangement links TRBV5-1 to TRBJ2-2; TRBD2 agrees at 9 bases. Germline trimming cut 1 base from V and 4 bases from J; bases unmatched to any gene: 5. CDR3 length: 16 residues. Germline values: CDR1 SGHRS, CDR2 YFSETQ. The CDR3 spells CASSLMAGGSTGELFF. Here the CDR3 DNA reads TGCGCCAGCAGCTTGATGGCGGGGGGGAGCACCGGGGAGCTGTTTTTT.

The CDR3 loop reads CSVGGTGDSPLHF. In DNA form, the CDR3 reads TGCAGCGTTGGAGGGACAGGGGATTCACCCCTCCACTTT. V usage is TRBV29-1 and J usage is TRBJ1-6, with 10 bases identical to TRBD1. From germline, CDR1 is SQVTM and CDR2 ANQGSEA. J was trimmed by 8 bases and V by 4 bases; bases with no gene match: 2. The CDR3 spans 13 residues.

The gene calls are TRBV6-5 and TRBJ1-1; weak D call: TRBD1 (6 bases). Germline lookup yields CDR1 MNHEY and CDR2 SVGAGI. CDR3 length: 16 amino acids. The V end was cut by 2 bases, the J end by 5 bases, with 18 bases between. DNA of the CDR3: TGTGCCAGCAGTTACGGCCAGGGGACACTGGGGACTGAAGCTTTCTTT. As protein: CASSYGQGTLGTEAFF.

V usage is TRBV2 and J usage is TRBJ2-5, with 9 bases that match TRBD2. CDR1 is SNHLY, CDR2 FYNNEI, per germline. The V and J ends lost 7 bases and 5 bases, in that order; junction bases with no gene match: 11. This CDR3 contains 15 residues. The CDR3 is CASIFWRGGRETQYF. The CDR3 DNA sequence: TGTGCCAGCATTTTTTGGCGGGGGGGCCGGGAGACCCAGTACTTC.